The 14 T cell receptor beta chains below were found in one sample sequenced in a study of beta chain features in type 1 diabetes. Expressed TCRB transcripts were sequenced because the isolated RNA had all been reverse transcribed beforehand. Libraries were prepared by immunoSEQ multiplex PCR; TCRdb keeps only in-frame clonotypes and omits some of them. The sample yields 9,000 or so clones, approximately 80% seen once. The sample taken for sequencing was Tregs from blood. The origin of the receptors is a woman between 18 and 30 years old in good health.

The genes are TRBV7-8 and TRBJ2-1; D might be TRBD2 (6 bases). This CDR3 is 18 amino acids long. The germline V and J ends were trimmed by 4 bases and 2 bases, with 21 bases remaining between them. The germline V gene has CDR1 SGHVS and CDR2 FQNEAQ. In DNA, the CDR3 is TGTGCCAGCAGCTCCCTTCAACTAGCTGGAAGACCCTACAATGAGCAGTTCTTC. This codes for CASSSLQLAGRPYNEQFF.

J is TRBJ1-1 and V is TRBV6-5; D is perhaps TRBD1 (5 bases). Germline values: CDR1 MNHEY, CDR2 SVGAGI. This CDR3 spans 14 amino acids. V shed 3 bases and J shed 0 bases, with 8 bases lying between them. For the CDR3, the DNA is TGTGCCAGCAGTTATCGGGGGGTGAACACTGAAGCTTTCTTT. As protein: CASSYRGVNTEAFF.

V and J are TRBV30 and TRBJ1-4, with 7 nucleotides matching TRBD1. The V gene's germline CDR1 is GTSNPN and CDR2 SVGIG (reference sequence). With V trimmed by 2 bases and J by 8 bases, 8 bases remained unmatched. CDR3 length: 14 residues. The CDR3 is CAWSPGRGLEKLFF. CDR3 nucleotides: TGTGCCTGGAGTCCCGGGAGGGGGCTCGAAAAACTGTTTTTT.

The chain carries TRBV11-2 and TRBJ2-7; 12 nucleotides line up with TRBD1. CDR1 and CDR2 from the germline V gene are SGHAT and FQNNGV. V lost 5 bases, J lost 3 bases, and 14 bases stayed unmatched. The CDR3 spans 18 residues. The CDR3 region has the DNA TGTGCCAGCAGCCCCCTAAACCGGGACAGGGGGCGATACTACGAGCAGTACTTC. It translates to CASSPLNRDRGRYYEQYF.

The chain joins TRBV23-1 to TRBJ2-7; D unresolved. TRBV23-1 is identified as an open reading frame with a role that is uncertain. The CDR3 runs to 17 residues. Trimming shortened V by 4 bases and J by 7 bases, and 26 bases separated the two germline ends. This CDR3 is CASSLLTLRLHDLEQYF. DNA of the CDR3: TGCGCCAGCAGTCTCCTTACACTGAGACTCCATGACTTGGAGCAGTACTTC.

The chain has TRBV30 and TRBJ2-2; no reliable D call. The germline gives CDR1 GTSNPN, CDR2 SVGIG (reference sequence). The germline V and J ends were trimmed by 0 bases and 4 bases, with 6 bases remaining between them. The CDR3 runs 13 residues. The CDR3 region is CAWSVRLTGELFF. The CDR3 coding sequence is TGTGCCTGGAGTGTACGACTCACCGGGGAGCTGTTTTTT.

The genes are TRBV10-2 and TRBJ1-2; weak D call: TRBD1 (6 bases). CDR3 length: 12 residues. Trimming stripped 8 bases from V and 4 bases from J, with 11 bases between. Germline V gives CDR1 WSHSY, CDR2 SAAADI. CDR3 sequence: CASGTGLYGYTF. The DNA of the CDR3 is TGCGCCAGCGGAACAGGGCTCTATGGCTACACCTTC.

This clone was counted only a few times. The chain links TRBV29-1 to TRBJ2-7, with D perhaps TRBD1 (6 bases). The germline V gene encodes CDR1 SQVTM and CDR2 ANQGSEA. Trimming shortened V by 7 bases and J by 3 bases, and 16 bases separated the two germline ends. The CDR3 covers 13 residues. CDR3: CSAGARGGYEQYF. The CDR3, as DNA: TGCAGCGCCGGGGCCCGAGGGGGCTACGAGCAGTACTTC.

The CDR3 reads CASSEAGGRLANYGYTF. CDR3 in DNA: TGTGCCAGCAGTGAAGCCGGAGGACGTCTAGCTAACTATGGCTACACCTTC. V usage is TRBV6-1 and J usage is TRBJ1-2, with unresolved D. Germline loops: CDR1 MNHNS, CDR2 SASEGT. This CDR3 comprises 17 residues. Trimming pared 0 bases from V and 0 bases from J, leaving 14 bases between.

This clone showed up just once. The chain couples TRBV5-1 to TRBJ2-7, with D perhaps matching TRBD1 (7 bases). The CDR3 runs to 17 residues. The V end lost 3 bases, the J end lost 2 bases, and 21 bases lay between the germline ends. Germline CDR1 and CDR2: SGHRS and YFSETQ. The CDR3 DNA sequence: TGCGCCAGCAGCTGGGGACAGACCGCAGGGAGGACCTACGAGCAGTACTTC. Its protein is CASSWGQTAGRTYEQYF.

The gene calls are TRBV5-1 and TRBJ1-2; D not resolved. Germline V gene data show CDR1 as SGHRS and CDR2 as YFSETQ. The CDR3 length is 14 residues. Trimming shortened V by 0 bases and J by 3 bases, and 9 bases separated the two germline ends. This CDR3 is CASSLAVAYYGYTF. The CDR3 bases are TGCGCCAGCAGCTTGGCTGTAGCCTACTATGGCTACACCTTC.

V usage is TRBV7-6 and J usage is TRBJ2-1, with 10 bases matching TRBD1. J was trimmed by 10 bases and V by 5 bases; bases with no gene match: 11. The CDR3 runs 15 residues. In germline, CDR1 is SGHVS, CDR2 FNYEAQ. The CDR3 DNA reads TGTGCCAGCAGCCCTCCGGAGACAGGGGGCGGCGAGCAGTTCTTC. Translating it yields CASSPPETGGGEQFF. Based on the CDR3 plus reference TRBV7-6 and TRBJ2-1, the full variable domain is GAGVSQSPRYKVTKRGQDVALRCDPISGHVSLYWYRQALGQGPEFLTYFNYEAQQDKSGLPNDRFSAERPEGSISTLTIQRTEQRDSAMYRCASSPPETGGGEQFFGPGTRLTVL.

Only a few counts were recorded for this clone. The V call is TRBV6-5, the J call TRBJ1-6; 8 bases line up with TRBD1. Germline trimming cut 0 bases from V and 8 bases from J; bases unmatched to any gene: 6. Germline V gene data show CDR1 as MNHEY and CDR2 as SVGAGI. The CDR3 spans 16 residues. CDR3 residues: CASSYSGQGFDSPLHF. CDR3 nucleotides: TGTGCCAGCAGTTACTCAGGACAGGGTTTTGATTCACCCCTCCACTTT.

The CDR3 region is CASSERETSYNEQFF. CDR3 sequence (DNA): TGTGCCAGCAGTGAACGGGAGACGTCCTACAATGAGCAGTTCTTC. This chain joins TRBV6-1 and TRBJ2-1, with D possibly matching TRBD2 (6 bases). The CDR3 has 15 residues. V shed 2 bases and J shed 1 base, with 9 bases lying between them. Germline lookup yields CDR1 MNHNS and CDR2 SASEGT.